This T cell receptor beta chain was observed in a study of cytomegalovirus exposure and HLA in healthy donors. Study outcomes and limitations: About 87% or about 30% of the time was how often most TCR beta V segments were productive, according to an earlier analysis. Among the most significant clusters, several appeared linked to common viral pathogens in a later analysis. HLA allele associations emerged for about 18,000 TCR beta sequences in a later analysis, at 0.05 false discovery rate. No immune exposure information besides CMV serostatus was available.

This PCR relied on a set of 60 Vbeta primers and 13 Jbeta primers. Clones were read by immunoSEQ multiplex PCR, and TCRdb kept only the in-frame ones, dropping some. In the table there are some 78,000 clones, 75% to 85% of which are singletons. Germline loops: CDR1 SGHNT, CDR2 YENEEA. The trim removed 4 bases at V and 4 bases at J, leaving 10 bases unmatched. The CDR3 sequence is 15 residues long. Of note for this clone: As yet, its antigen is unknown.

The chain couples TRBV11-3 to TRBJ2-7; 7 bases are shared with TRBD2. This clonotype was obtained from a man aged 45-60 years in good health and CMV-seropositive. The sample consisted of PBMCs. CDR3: CASSSGGREPYEQYF. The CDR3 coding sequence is TGTGCCAGCAGCTCAGGTGGGAGGGAACCTTACGAGCAGTACTTC.